This T cell receptor beta chain was captured in a study of T cell responses to AZD1222 COVID-19 vaccine. The CDR3 extends over 17 amino acids. Germline V CDR1 and CDR2: SGHRS, YFSETQ. To note about this clone: The junction and the germline gene differ at one end; a read error may be behind it.

Sequenced by immunoSEQ multiplex PCR; TCRdb stores in-frame clones only, minus some. The repertoire includes approximately 85,000 clones, approximately 87% of them detected once, and around 6.7% sits in the top ten. V gene TRBV5-1 combines with J gene TRBJ1-2; 9 bases agree with TRBD1. The sequence came from an adult in good health. The sample consisted of peripheral blood, taken on day 0 of AZD1222 vaccination. The CDR3 region has the DNA TGCGCCAGCACCTTGGGACAGGGAGGCCCAAGGGTCTCTGGCTACACCTTC. Protein: CASTLGQGGPRVSGYTF.